These 8 T cell receptor beta chains were all obtained from the same sample, sequenced in a study of T cells after yellow fever vaccination. From the 5' RACE reads, TCRdb called clonotypes with MiXCR, one entry per CDR3 protein. The sample shows around 340,000 distinct CDR3 sequences, about 9.5% of them seen only once. The specimen was PBMCs, collected on the day of the first yellow fever vaccination. All receptors come from a man younger than 35 who received the YFV17D yellow fever vaccine.

This clonotype has just a few counts. At one boundary the junction diverges from the germline segment, which might be a read error. The rearrangement uses TRBV3-1 and TRBJ1-5; 8 bases line up with TRBD1. The CDR3 contains 15 residues. Germline V gene lookup returns CDR1 LGHDT and CDR2 YNNKEL (reference sequence). The chain's CDR3 is CACSLSARGHQPQHF. The DNA for the CDR3 is TGTGCCTGCAGCCTCTCCGCCAGGGGGCATCAGCCCCAGCATTTT.

The J gene is TRBJ2-2, the V gene TRBV28; D is possibly TRBD1 (5 bases). Germline V CDR1 and CDR2: MDHEN, SYDVKM. Trimming cost V 1 base and J 4 bases, with 10 bases left between them. The CDR3 has 15 amino acids. As DNA, the CDR3 is TGTGCCAGCAGTTTATCCTCCCAGGGCACCGGGGAGCTGTTTTTT. It is translated as CASSLSSQGTGELFF.

The rearrangement joins TRBV12-3 or TRBV12-4 to TRBJ2-7; 7 nucleotides match TRBD2. CDR3 length: 14 residues. V trimming: 8 bases; J trimming: 4 bases; junction bases outside the gene matches: 11. Here the CDR3 reads CASRSSGGWYEQYF. CDR3 nucleotide sequence: TGTGCCAGCCGATCCTCGGGGGGATGGTACGAGCAGTACTTC.

This clonotype was observed a few times. The J gene is TRBJ2-1, the V gene TRBV20-1, with D tentatively TRBD2 (6 bases). The germline V gene has CDR1 DFQATT and CDR2 SNEGSKA (reference sequence). Trimming removed 1 base at V and 3 bases at J, with 16 bases between. There are 16 residues in the CDR3. The CDR3 loop reads CSARVGGRGFYNEQFF. CDR3 coding DNA: TGCAGTGCTAGAGTGGGCGGGCGGGGATTCTACAATGAGCAGTTCTTC.

The CDR3 nucleotides are TGCAGTGCTAGAGATGACGGGGTGGTCCTTGGCTACACCTTC. Its protein product is CSARDDGVVLGYTF. The genes are TRBV20-1 and TRBJ1-2; D ambiguous. The V end lost 0 bases, the J end lost 7 bases, and 15 bases lay between the germline ends. This CDR3 contains 14 residues. Germline V CDR1 and CDR2: DFQATT, SNEGSKA (reference sequence).

CDR3 residues: CASSETGTGYTEQYF. CDR3 coding DNA: TGCGCCAGCAGTGAGACCGGGACAGGGTATACCGAGCAGTACTTC. The chain couples TRBV10-1 to TRBJ2-7; TRBD1 matches at 9 bases. CDR3 length: 15 amino acids. Unmatched junction bases numbered 8, after V lost 2 bases and J lost 6 bases. Germline V gene sequence: CDR1 WNHNN, CDR2 SYGVQD (reference sequence).

This clonotype was observed a single time. DNA for the CDR3: TGTGCCAGCAGCTCACCCGGGGCCCGGGGGATACAAGAGACCCAGTACTTC. Translation: CASSSPGARGIQETQYF. This sequence joins TRBV13 and TRBJ2-5, with D possibly being TRBD2 (6 bases). CDR3 length: 17 residues. Per germline, CDR1 PRHDT and CDR2 FYEKMQ (reference sequence). Trimming removed 4 bases at V and 2 bases at J, with 20 bases between. Looking up the rest from reference TRBV13 and TRBJ2-5 gives the full variable domain: AAGVIQSPRHLIKEKRETATLKCYPIPRHDTVYWYQQGPGQDPQFLISFYEKMQSDKGSIPDRFSAQQFSDYHSELNMSSLELGDSALYFCASSSPGARGIQETQYFGPGTRLLVL.

This clonotype has only a few counts. The chain combines TRBV6-1 with TRBJ2-2; maybe TRBD1 (5 bases). Trimming pared 9 bases from V and 1 base from J, leaving 12 bases between. This CDR3 region has 14 residues. CDR1 and CDR2 (germline): MNHNS, SASEGT. The chain's CDR3 is CASGAWGNTGELFF. The DNA of the CDR3 is TGTGCCAGTGGGGCCTGGGGGAACACCGGGGAGCTGTTTTTT.